This T cell receptor beta chain was sequenced during a study of CD8 T cells in Susac syndrome. The authors reverse transcribed roughly 0.5 to 1 ug RNA with random hexamers. The TCR beta CDR3 was amplified by immunoSEQ multiplex PCR across 54 Vbeta, 13 Jbeta. Each CDR3 protein gets one entry after TCRdb re-called the immunoSEQ multiplex PCR reads with MiXCR. The table records fewer than 200,000 distinct CDR3 sequences, 85% to 95% of them present only once. The study's findings and limits: The CD4+ T cell repertoires, which came from Susac syndrome patients, showed no sign of clonal expansion.

As for this clonotype: What it recognizes is unknown.

There are 15 residues in the CDR3. The junction had 5 bases not matched to a gene; V was cut back by 4 bases and J by 2 bases. What was sequenced was CD4+ T cells from PBMCs. V and J are TRBV12-3 or TRBV12-4 and TRBJ2-3; 8 nucleotides line up with TRBD2. This receptor was taken from a human donor with Susac syndrome. CDR3 residues: CASSSAGGSTDTQYF. For the CDR3, the DNA is TGTGCCAGCAGTTCCGCGGGGGGATCCACAGATACGCAGTATTTT.